This T cell receptor beta chain was observed in a study of blood T cell repertoires in COVID-19. About the research overall: Sources were T cells, B-cell-depleted T cells, or PBMCs; the material itself was cDNA or gDNA.

The CDR3 runs 14 residues. The V end lost 2 bases, the J end lost 1 base, and 10 bases lay between the germline ends. Per germline, CDR1 SGHDT and CDR2 YYEEEE. The table came from immunoSEQ multiplex PCR; TCRdb's copy has only in-frame clones and leaves some out. The table shows around 260,000 clones, with 75% to 95% occurring only once. The clonotype was recovered from a young adult with COVID-19, enrolled during active disease. Sequences were obtained from peripheral blood. This chain connects TRBV5-6 to TRBJ2-7; the D gene is possibly TRBD2 (5 bases). CDR3 nucleotides: TGTGCCAGCAGCTTTGGGCGGGCTTCCTACGAGCAGTACTTC. This sequence encodes CASSFGRASYEQYF.